Each of the 25 T cell receptor beta chains below was sequenced from the same sample in a study of T cell responses to AZD1222 COVID-19 vaccine. Generated by immunoSEQ multiplex PCR, the TCRdb table keeps only in-frame clones and is missing some. The sample lists 120,000 or so clones; around 85% were seen once. The material sequenced was peripheral blood, taken on day 0 of AZD1222 vaccination. The receptors were gathered from an adult in good health.

In its sample, this clone was seen once. CDR3 amino acids: CASSFTRSGDYEQYF. The CDR3 nucleotides read TGTGCCAGCAGCTTTACGCGGTCCGGGGACTACGAGCAGTACTTC. This chain links TRBV7-2 with TRBJ2-7; D possibly corresponds to TRBD2 (5 bases). The CDR3 length is 15 residues. The V and J ends lost 3 bases and 3 bases respectively, with 15 bases between them. Germline CDR1 is SGHTA and CDR2 is FQGNSA.

The gene calls are TRBV6-5 and TRBJ2-7, with 8 bases that match TRBD2. V dropped 5 bases and J dropped 3; count of bases not matched to a gene: 3. This CDR3 spans 13 amino acids. Germline CDR1 is MNHEY and CDR2 is SVGAGI. CDR3 region: CASSRREGYEQYF. CDR3 DNA: TGTGCCAGCAGTAGACGGGAGGGCTACGAGCAGTACTTC.

The V and J genes are TRBV27 and TRBJ2-3; a possible D gene is TRBD2 (6 bases). Looked up from germline, CDR1 is MNHEY and CDR2 is SMNVEV (reference sequence). The ends were cut back, 5 bases at V and 0 bases at J, with 9 bases in the middle. The CDR3 runs to 14 residues. CDR3 nucleotide sequence: TGTGCCAGCAGTCTCGGGGGTAGCACAGATACGCAGTATTTT. Its protein product is CASSLGGSTDTQYF.

This sequence joins TRBV19 and TRBJ2-2; 9 bases are shared with TRBD2. With V trimmed by 5 bases and J by 6 bases, 16 bases remained unmatched. This CDR3 is 18 amino acids long. CDR1 is LNHDA, CDR2 SQIVND, per germline (reference sequence). The CDR3: CASSPLIGLAGEAGELFF. The CDR3 region has the DNA TGTGCCAGTAGTCCCCTAATTGGTTTAGCGGGAGAGGCCGGGGAGCTGTTTTTT.

CDR3 protein: CASNPGLHLYEQYF. The DNA for the CDR3 is TGTGCCAGTAACCCGGGACTCCATTTGTACGAGCAGTACTTC. J is TRBJ2-7 and V is TRBV19; tentatively, D is TRBD2 (6 bases). V lost 7 bases to trimming and J lost 4 bases, with 17 bases between them. Germline assignment: CDR1 LNHDA and CDR2 SQIVND (reference sequence). CDR3 size: 14 residues. The whole variable domain, filled in from reference TRBV19 and TRBJ2-7, reads DGGITQSPKYLFRKEGQNVTLSCEQNLNHDAMYWYRQDPGQGLRLIYYSQIVNDFQKGDIAEGYSVSREKKESFPLTVTSAQKNPTAFYLCASNPGLHLYEQYFGPGTRLTVT.

This chain joins TRBV10-3 and TRBJ1-1; the match to TRBD1 covers 8 bases. The CDR3 runs 15 residues. Trimming removed 0 bases from V and 5 bases from J; junction bases left unmatched: 5. The germline V gene has CDR1 ENHRY and CDR2 SYGVKD. CDR3 sequence reads: CAISESTGARTEAFF. The CDR3 DNA reads as TGTGCCATCAGTGAGTCGACAGGGGCGAGGACTGAAGCTTTCTTT.

CDR3 nucleotides: TGTGCCAGTACCGACAGGGGCATCGGTCAGCCCCAGCATTTT. Translating gives CASTDRGIGQPQHF. The chain is built from TRBV2 and TRBJ1-5; 8 nucleotides line up with TRBD1. V shed 9 bases, J shed 6 bases, and the junction held 10 bases outside the gene matches. The CDR3 covers 14 residues. Germline CDR1 is SNHLY and CDR2 is FYNNEI.

At least ten counts were recorded for this clone. This rearrangement joins TRBV3-1 (or the pseudogene TRBV3-2) to TRBJ2-1, with D possibly being TRBD1 or TRBD2 (5 bases each). V was pared by 5 bases and J by 8 bases, with 16 bases between. CDR1 is LGHDT, CDR2 YNNKEL, per germline (reference sequence). CDR3 size: 14 residues. CDR3 nucleotides: TGTGCCAGCAGCTACGGGACCGCCGTCGATGAGCAGTTCTTC. Encoded protein: CASSYGTAVDEQFF.

A remark on this clone: At the DNA level, this CDR3 is encoded by other sequences in the same sample as well. The chain employs TRBV6-5 and TRBJ1-2, with a tentative D call TRBD1 (5 bases). Germline CDR1 and CDR2: MNHEY and SVGAGI. This CDR3 spans 15 amino acids. The V and J ends lost 2 bases and 0 bases respectively, with 10 bases between them. CDR3 protein: CASSYGGSANYGYTF. DNA for the CDR3: TGTGCCAGCAGTTACGGGGGATCAGCTAACTATGGCTACACCTTC.

This clone appeared a few times. V is TRBV3-1 (or the pseudogene TRBV3-2) and J is TRBJ1-5; no clear D gene. The germline V gene has CDR1 LGHDT and CDR2 YNNKEL (reference sequence). CDR3 length: 14 amino acids. The ends were cut back, 1 base at V and 2 bases at J, with 6 bases in the middle. The CDR3 nucleotides are TGTGCCAGCAGCCAAGGGGTAGGCAATCAGCCCCAGCATTTT. Amino acid sequence: CASSQGVGNQPQHF.

The V call is TRBV28, the J call TRBJ1-6; D gene ambiguous. This CDR3 has 15 residues. Germline V lookup: CDR1 MDHEN, CDR2 SYDVKM. Between the trimmed V and J ends, which lost 3 bases and 6 bases, there was a span of 12 bases. For the CDR3, the DNA is TGTGCCAGCAGTTTCCGCCGTAATATTAATTCACCCCTCCACTTT. It yields the protein CASSFRRNINSPLHF.

The chain combines TRBV24-1 with TRBJ2-1; 9 bases fit TRBD2. The CDR3 totals 15 residues. The junction had 7 bases not matched to a gene; V was cut back by 4 bases and J by 7 bases. CDR1 and CDR2 from the germline V gene are KGHDR and SFDVKD. Here the CDR3 DNA reads TGTGCCACCAGTGACCAGCGGACTAGCGTTAATGAGCAGTTCTTC. Protein sequence: CATSDQRTSVNEQFF.

The CDR3 bases are TGTGCCAGCAGTTACAACCAGGACAGGGCCGCTGAAGCTTTCTTT. Its translation is CASSYNQDRAAEAFF. J is TRBJ1-1 and V is TRBV6-5; TRBD1 matches 8 bases. Germline V gene data show CDR1 as MNHEY and CDR2 as SVGAGI. This CDR3 spans 15 amino acids. V was pared by 2 bases and J by 6 bases, with 8 bases of the junction left unmatched.

The V gene is TRBV28, the J gene TRBJ1-6; TRBD1 aligns across 7 bases. CDR1 and CDR2 from the germline V gene are MDHEN and SYDVKM. The CDR3 extends over 14 amino acids. V trimming: 4 bases; J trimming: 13 bases; junction bases outside the gene matches: 10. CDR3 amino acids: CASSSRQGLDPLHF. CDR3 coding DNA: TGTGCCAGCAGTTCCCGACAGGGATTGGACCCCCTCCACTTT.

This clone turned up a few times. The chain combines TRBV6-5 with TRBJ1-5, with 7 bases identical to TRBD1. This CDR3 contains 14 residues. From germline, CDR1 is MNHEY and CDR2 SVGAGI. Trimming removed 10 bases from V and 2 bases from J; junction bases left unmatched: 8. CDR3 in amino acids: CATLTGWGNQPQHF. The CDR3 DNA sequence: TGTGCCACCTTGACAGGGTGGGGCAATCAGCCCCAGCATTTT.

The CDR3 sequence: CASMRGGGRNSPLHF. CDR3 DNA: TGTGCCAGCATGAGAGGCGGGGGAAGAAATTCACCCCTCCACTTT. The rearrangement links TRBV27 to TRBJ1-6; D possibly corresponds to TRBD1 (5 bases). Germline CDR1 reads MNHEY; CDR2 reads SMNVEV (reference sequence). V was trimmed by 7 bases and J by 7 bases, leaving 17 bases between them. This CDR3 comprises 15 residues.

The rearrangement joins TRBV7-3 to TRBJ1-1; D unclear. The V gene's germline CDR1 is SGHTA and CDR2 FQGTGA. The V and J ends lost 2 bases and 0 bases respectively, with 4 bases between them. The CDR3 is 13 residues long. The CDR3 DNA follows: TGTGCCAGCAGCTTATGGATGAACACTGAAGCTTTCTTT. Residues: CASSLWMNTEAFF.

In its sample, this clone was seen once. This chain uses TRBV24-1 with TRBJ1-5; maybe TRBD1 (6 bases). Trimming pared 2 bases from V and 6 bases from J, leaving 19 bases between. Germline V lookup: CDR1 KGHDR, CDR2 SFDVKD. The CDR3 contains 17 residues. The CDR3 nucleotides read TGTGCCACCAGTGATTCAGAGACAGGAGTTCTTATTCAGCCCCAGCATTTT. Protein product: CATSDSETGVLIQPQHF.

J is TRBJ1-1 and V is TRBV19; 7 bases map to TRBD1. Germline loops: CDR1 LNHDA, CDR2 SQIVND (reference sequence). V lost 6 bases to trimming and J lost 4 bases; unmatched junction nucleotides: 14. This CDR3 is built from 16 residues. The CDR3 spells CASRDRELGGGTEAFF. Written as DNA, the CDR3 is TGTGCCAGTAGAGACAGGGAGCTCGGCGGTGGCACTGAAGCTTTCTTT. The variable domain in full, with the rest retrieved from reference TRBV19 and TRBJ1-1, is DGGITQSPKYLFRKEGQNVTLSCEQNLNHDAMYWYRQDPGQGLRLIYYSQIVNDFQKGDIAEGYSVSREKKESFPLTVTSAQKNPTAFYLCASRDRELGGGTEAFFGQGTRLTVV.

This rearrangement joins TRBV7-9 to TRBJ2-7; D assignment may be TRBD1 or TRBD2 (5 bases each). The CDR3 covers 15 residues. V gave up 5 bases and J gave up 2 bases, with 16 bases separating them. The V gene's germline CDR1 is SEHNR and CDR2 FQNEAQ (reference sequence). The CDR3 region is CASSAAWDGAYEQYF. The DNA of the CDR3 is TGTGCCAGCAGCGCCGCTTGGGACGGTGCCTACGAGCAGTACTTC.

The rearrangement links TRBV2 to TRBJ2-7, with 9 bases fitting TRBD1. The CDR3 is 13 amino acids. The V gene's germline CDR1 is SNHLY and CDR2 FYNNEI. V dropped 6 bases and J dropped 3; count of bases not matched to a gene: 3. This chain's CDR3 is CASSQGQGYEQYF. CDR3 sequence (DNA): TGTGCCAGCAGCCAGGGACAGGGCTACGAGCAGTACTTC.

The chain combines TRBV15 with TRBJ2-7; TRBD2 is a possible D gene (6 bases). Trimming stripped 3 bases from V and 5 bases from J, with 11 bases between. Germline V CDR1 and CDR2: LNHNV, YYDKDF (reference sequence). CDR3 size: 13 residues. CDR3 coding DNA: TGTGCCACCAGCAGCGGGAGTGTCGACGAGCAGTACTTC. Translated: CATSSGSVDEQYF.

This chain uses TRBV28 with TRBJ1-6; D unclear. The germline V gene encodes CDR1 MDHEN and CDR2 SYDVKM. The CDR3 is 13 amino acids. V shed 8 bases and J shed 4 bases, with 9 bases lying between them. The CDR3 loop is CASRDPYNSPLHF. CDR3 nucleotides: TGTGCCAGCCGGGATCCATATAATTCACCCCTCCACTTT.

This chain connects TRBV21-1 to TRBJ2-5. TRBV21-1 has pseudogene status. This CDR3 comprises 15 residues. The DNA of the CDR3 is TGTGCCAGCAGCCCGGGACGGCCCGCCGGGGAGACCCAGTACTTC. Translation: CASSPGRPAGETQYF.

The CDR3 DNA follows: TGCAGCGTTGAGCATTGGGAGGCTGGAAACACCATATATTTT. It is translated as CSVEHWEAGNTIYF. The rearrangement uses TRBV29-1 and TRBJ1-3; D is undetermined. Germline-derived CDR1 and CDR2 are SQVTM and ANQGSEA. The CDR3 consists of 14 residues. V was trimmed by 3 bases and J by 2 bases, leaving 11 bases between them. Combining the CDR3 with reference TRBV29-1 and TRBJ1-3 gives the whole variable domain SAVISQKPSRDICQRGTSLTIQCQVDSQVTMMFWYRQQPGQSLTLIATANQGSEATYESGFVIDKFPISRPNLTFSTLTVSNMSPEDSSIYLCSVEHWEAGNTIYFGEGSWLTVV.